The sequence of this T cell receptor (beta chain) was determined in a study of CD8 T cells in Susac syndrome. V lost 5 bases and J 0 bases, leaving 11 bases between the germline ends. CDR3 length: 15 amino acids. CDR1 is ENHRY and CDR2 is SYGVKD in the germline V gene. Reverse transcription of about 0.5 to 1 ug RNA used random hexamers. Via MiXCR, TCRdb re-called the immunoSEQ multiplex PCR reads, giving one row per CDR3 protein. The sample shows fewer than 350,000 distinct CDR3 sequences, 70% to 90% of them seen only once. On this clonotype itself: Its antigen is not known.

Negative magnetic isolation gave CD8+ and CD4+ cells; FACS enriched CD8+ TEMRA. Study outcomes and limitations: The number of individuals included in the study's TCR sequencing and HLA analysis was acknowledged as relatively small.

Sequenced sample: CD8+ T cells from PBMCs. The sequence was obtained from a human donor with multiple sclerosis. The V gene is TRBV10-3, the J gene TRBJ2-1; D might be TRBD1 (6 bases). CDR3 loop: CAISFRDISYNEQFF. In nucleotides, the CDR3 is TGTGCCATCAGTTTTCGGGACATCTCCTACAATGAGCAGTTCTTC.